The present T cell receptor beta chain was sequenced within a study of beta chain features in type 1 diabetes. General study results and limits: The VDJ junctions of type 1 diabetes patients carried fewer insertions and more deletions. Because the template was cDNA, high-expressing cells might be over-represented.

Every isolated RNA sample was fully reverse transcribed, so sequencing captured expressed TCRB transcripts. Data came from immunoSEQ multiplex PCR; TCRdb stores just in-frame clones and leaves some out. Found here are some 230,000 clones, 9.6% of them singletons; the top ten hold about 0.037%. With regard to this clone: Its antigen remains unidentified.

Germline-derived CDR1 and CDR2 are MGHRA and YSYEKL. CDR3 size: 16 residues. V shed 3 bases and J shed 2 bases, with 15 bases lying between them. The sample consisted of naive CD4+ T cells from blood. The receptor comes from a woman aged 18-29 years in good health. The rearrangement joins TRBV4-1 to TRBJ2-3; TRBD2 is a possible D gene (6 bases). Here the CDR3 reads CASSQLLGTFTDTQYF. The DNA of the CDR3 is TGCGCCAGCAGCCAGTTACTCGGGACTTTCACAGATACGCAGTATTTT.